These 32 T cell receptor beta chains originate from one sample sequenced in a study of T cell repertoires in cytomegalovirus infection. TCRdb passed the reads through MiXCR, listing each CDR3 protein once. Among 200,000 or so distinct CDR3 sequences listed, under 25% were seen once. Sequencing was performed on PBMCs. These receptors originate from a human donor in good health (CMV status not recorded). Some clones in this sample may be carry-over from other donors' samples.

The rearrangement links TRBV10-2 to TRBJ2-1, with a tentative D call TRBD1 (6 bases). The CDR3 consists of 15 residues. CDR1 and CDR2 (germline): WSHSY, SAAADI. The ends were cut back, 5 bases at V and 1 base at J, with 12 bases in the middle. The CDR3: CASSKEQGSYNEQFF. In nucleotides, the CDR3 is TGCGCCAGCAGTAAGGAGCAGGGGTCCTACAATGAGCAGTTCTTC.

V gene TRBV15 combines with J gene TRBJ2-3; 8 positions agree with TRBD2. There are 17 residues in the CDR3. The V and J ends lost 2 bases and 3 bases, in that order; junction bases with no gene match: 10. Per the germline V gene, CDR1 is LNHNV and CDR2 is YYDKDF (reference sequence). The CDR3 bases are TGTGCCACCAGCAGAACCCTAGCGGGCGGACGAACAGATACGCAGTATTTT. Its protein is CATSRTLAGGRTDTQYF.

This clonotype was recorded many times. The chain is built from TRBV7-8 and TRBJ1-3; 9 positions agree with TRBD1. Per germline, CDR1 SGHVS and CDR2 FQNEAQ. Germline trimming cut 5 bases from V and 4 bases from J; bases unmatched to any gene: 6. CDR3 length: 15 residues. The CDR3 here is CASSPRTGEGNTIYF. CDR3 sequence (DNA): TGTGCCAGCAGCCCCCGGACAGGGGAAGGAAACACCATATATTTT.

At least ten counts were recorded for this clonotype. The genes are TRBV7-2 and TRBJ2-3; 7 positions agree with TRBD2. V lost 2 bases to trimming and J lost 3 bases; unmatched junction nucleotides: 5. This CDR3 is built from 15 residues. The V gene's germline CDR1 is SGHTA and CDR2 FQGNSA. The CDR3 DNA reads TGTGCCAGCAGCTTAAGGGTTAGCGGGACAGATACGCAGTATTTT. Protein sequence: CASSLRVSGTDTQYF.

The V gene is TRBV7-6, the J gene TRBJ2-7, with TRBD2 as a possible D gene (6 bases). Deletions cut 5 bases from V and 6 bases from J, with 20 bases between. There are 15 residues in the CDR3. Germline-derived CDR1 and CDR2 are SGHVS and FNYEAQ. The CDR3 reads CASSPKTGLLTEQYF. CDR3 in DNA: TGTGCCAGCAGCCCAAAGACGGGACTTCTGACCGAGCAGTACTTC.

In its sample, this clonotype was seen many times. The CDR3 sequence is CASSLVQGAIDYGYTF. The DNA of the CDR3 is TGTGCCAGCAGTTTAGTTCAGGGGGCGATAGATTATGGCTACACCTTC. The rearrangement uses TRBV12-3 or TRBV12-4 and TRBJ1-2, with 8 positions matching TRBD1. The J segment lost 5 bases and the V segment lost 1 base, leaving 9 bases of the junction unmatched. The length of the CDR3 is 16 residues.

This clonotype has only a few counts. The rearrangement uses TRBV5-1 and TRBJ1-6; D possibly corresponds to TRBD1 (6 bases). Trimming pared 4 bases from V and 9 bases from J, leaving 14 bases between. Germline V gives CDR1 SGHRS, CDR2 YFSETQ. The CDR3 is 14 amino acids. The CDR3 is CASSERTDGSPLHF. The CDR3, as DNA: TGCGCCAGCAGCGAAAGGACAGATGGTTCACCCCTCCACTTT.

This clonotype has just a few counts. This chain uses TRBV20-1 with TRBJ1-1; 9 bases match TRBD1. There are 15 residues in the CDR3. Germline V gives CDR1 DFQATT, CDR2 SNEGSKA (reference sequence). V shed 0 bases, J shed 4 bases, and the junction held 6 bases outside the gene matches. CDR3 DNA sequence: TGCAGTGCTAGAGACCGGGACAGGGAAGTCACTGAAGCTTTCTTT. It translates to CSARDRDREVTEAFF.

The rearrangement uses TRBV12-3 or TRBV12-4 and TRBJ1-5; D might be TRBD1 (5 bases). The V end was cut by 3 bases, the J end by 7 bases, with 13 bases between. There are 14 residues in the CDR3. The CDR3: CASSFGGEGQPQHF. In nucleotides, the CDR3 is TGTGCCAGCAGTTTTGGAGGGGAGGGGCAGCCCCAGCATTTT.

This CDR3 is CSARDWGDTYSYEQYF. CDR3 bases: TGCAGTGCTAGAGATTGGGGGGACACCTATTCCTACGAGCAGTACTTC. The chain recombines TRBV20-1 with TRBJ2-7; either TRBD1 or TRBD2 may fit D (6 bases each). Germline V gives CDR1 DFQATT, CDR2 SNEGSKA (reference sequence). Trimming pared 0 bases from V and 1 base from J, leaving 16 bases between. There are 16 residues in the CDR3.

The chain carries TRBV12-3 or TRBV12-4 and TRBJ1-2; no reliable D call. The V and J ends lost 0 bases and 4 bases respectively, with 12 bases between them. CDR3 size: 15 residues. CDR3 loop: CASSLAPGLIYGYTF. The DNA for the CDR3 is TGTGCCAGCAGTTTAGCCCCAGGACTGATCTATGGCTACACCTTC.

This clonotype has a count of ten or more. This chain uses TRBV6-1 with TRBJ2-2; D possibly uses TRBD1 or TRBD2 (6 bases each). Trimming left V 11 bases short and J 2 bases short, with 15 bases between. Per the germline V gene, CDR1 is MNHNS and CDR2 is SASEGT. The CDR3 contains 14 residues. In DNA, the CDR3 is TGTGCCTCCTCCGGGGGCCAAAACACCGGGGAGCTGTTTTTT. Its translation is CASSGGQNTGELFF.

This clonotype came up a few times. This sequence joins TRBV15 and TRBJ2-2; D uncertain. The CDR3 covers 14 residues. Germline-derived CDR1 and CDR2 are LNHNV and YYDKDF (reference sequence). Trimming removed 0 bases at V and 6 bases at J, with 8 bases between. The CDR3 loop reads CATSRDLGAGELFF. In DNA form, the CDR3 reads TGTGCCACCAGCAGAGACCTGGGTGCCGGGGAGCTGTTTTTT.

This clonotype has more than one count but fewer than ten. DNA for the CDR3: TGTGCCAGCACCGGTAGGGACCGGCAGTTCTTC. Protein product: CASTGRDRQFF. The chain has TRBV28 and TRBJ2-1; D possibly uses TRBD1 or TRBD2 (5 bases each). The CDR3 length is 11 residues. Per the germline V gene, CDR1 is MDHEN and CDR2 is SYDVKM. V was shortened by 7 bases and J by 12 bases, with 13 bases between the two germline ends.

This clonotype has more than one count but fewer than ten. This chain uses TRBV11-2 with TRBJ2-7, with 9 bases lining up with TRBD1. Per the germline V gene, CDR1 is SGHAT and CDR2 is FQNNGV. The CDR3 is 15 residues long. J was trimmed by 9 bases and V by 5 bases; bases with no gene match: 14. In nucleotides, the CDR3 is TGTGCCAGCAGCGCCGCCGGGACAGGGTGGAACCTGCAGTACTTC. It codes for CASSAAGTGWNLQYF. Together with reference TRBV11-2 and TRBJ2-7, the CDR3 gives the full variable domain: EAGVAQSPRYKIIEKRQSVAFWCNPISGHATLYWYQQILGQGPKLLIQFQNNGVVDDSQLPKDRFSAERLKGVDSTLKIQPAKLEDSAVYLCASSAAGTGWNLQYFGPGTRLTVT.

CDR3 amino acids: CATSTPGQGNIQYF. CDR3 sequence (DNA): TGTGCCACCAGCACGCCGGGACAGGGGAACATTCAGTACTTC. V gene TRBV15 combines with J gene TRBJ2-4; 10 positions match TRBD1. Germline CDR1 is LNHNV and CDR2 is YYDKDF (reference sequence). V gave up 4 bases and J gave up 7 bases; unmatched junction bases: 4. This CDR3 region has 14 residues.

The table lists this clonotype with a few counts. The chain joins TRBV6-2 or TRBV6-3 to TRBJ2-3; D may be TRBD1 (6 bases). Trimming cost V 6 bases and J 7 bases, with 11 bases left between them. CDR1 and CDR2 from the germline V gene are MNHEY and SVGEGT. The CDR3 spans 12 residues. The CDR3 DNA reads as TGTGCCAGCAGCAGCACAGGGAATACGCAGTATTTT. Protein: CASSSTGNTQYF.

This clonotype was seen at least ten times. This chain links TRBV7-2 with TRBJ2-5; tentatively, D is TRBD1 or TRBD2 (5 bases each). CDR1 is SGHTA and CDR2 is FQGNSA in the germline V gene. The CDR3 consists of 15 residues. Trimming removed 4 bases at V and 5 bases at J, with 17 bases between. CDR3 nucleotide sequence: TGTGCCAGCAGCTCCCCCCCGGGGCGAGGGGAGACCCAGTACTTC. It specifies CASSSPPGRGETQYF.

This clonotype showed up just once. This chain connects TRBV11-2 to TRBJ2-3; 9 nucleotides line up with TRBD1. CDR1 is SGHAT and CDR2 is FQNNGV in the germline V gene. The CDR3 totals 17 residues. Trimming cost V 5 bases and J 1 base; bases outside gene matches: 10. The CDR3 reads CASSGDRVVLGTDTQYF. Written as DNA, the CDR3 is TGTGCCAGCAGCGGGGACAGGGTGGTTTTGGGCACAGATACGCAGTATTTT.

The gene calls are TRBV14 and TRBJ1-1, with 8 bases matching TRBD1. After removal of 4 bases from V and 5 bases from J, the junction contained 15 bases not matched to a gene. CDR1 is SGHDN and CDR2 is FVKESK in the germline V gene. The CDR3 extends over 17 amino acids. CDR3 region: CASSRNSGAGGATEAFF. DNA for the CDR3: TGTGCCAGCAGCCGAAACTCAGGGGCAGGGGGCGCGACTGAAGCTTTCTTT.

This sequence joins TRBV5-1 and TRBJ2-2, with D possibly matching TRBD1 (5 bases). CDR1 is SGHRS and CDR2 is YFSETQ in the germline V gene. Trimming removed 5 bases at V and 0 bases at J, with 8 bases between. The CDR3 runs to 14 residues. Here the CDR3 DNA reads TGCGCCAGCAGGGGGCTCACGAACACCGGGGAGCTGTTTTTT. Amino acids: CASRGLTNTGELFF.

This chain uses TRBV29-1 with TRBJ1-2, with 8 bases fitting TRBD1. J gave up 12 bases and V 6 bases, and 12 bases lay outside the gene matches. The CDR3 has 12 residues. Germline V gene lookup returns CDR1 SQVTM and CDR2 ANQGSEA. This CDR3 is CSVVRGQRLHTF. The CDR3 coding sequence is TGCAGCGTGGTCAGGGGGCAGAGGCTACACACCTTC.

This clonotype was counted a few times. V and J are TRBV10-3 and TRBJ1-2; 7 bases are a match to TRBD1. The germline V gene has CDR1 ENHRY and CDR2 SYGVKD. The CDR3 runs to 14 residues. Losses at the gene ends were 3 bases for V and 8 bases for J; bases not matched to a gene: 9. CDR3 sequence (DNA): TGTGCCATCAGTGAACCCGACAGGGACCACGGCTACACCTTC. It encodes CAISEPDRDHGYTF.

A word on this clonotype: This sequence may be a read error, since a much larger clone differs from it by one base. This chain connects TRBV7-3 to TRBJ2-1; 7 nucleotides line up with TRBD2. The length of the CDR3 is 15 residues. Germline V gives CDR1 SGHTA, CDR2 FQGTGA. The CDR3 sequence is CASSSLAVSYNEQIF. In DNA form, the CDR3 reads TGTGCCAGCAGCTCCCTAGCGGTCTCCTACAATGAGCAGATCTTC.

This chain connects TRBV7-9 to TRBJ2-1; TRBD2 aligns across 13 bases. Trimming at V came to 5 bases and at J to 10 bases, leaving 5 bases not matched to a gene. The CDR3 spans 14 residues. The germline gives CDR1 SEHNR, CDR2 FQNEAQ (reference sequence). The CDR3 DNA sequence: TGTGCCAGCAGCCCCTGGACTAGCGGGAGCGAGCAGTTCTTC. This gives the protein CASSPWTSGSEQFF.

This clonotype was seen more than once but under ten times. V and J are TRBV20-1 and TRBJ1-6; D is unclear. Per the germline V gene, CDR1 is DFQATT and CDR2 is SNEGSKA (reference sequence). The V gene lost 0 bases and the J gene lost 2 bases, with 8 bases spanning the gap. This CDR3 region has 15 residues. The CDR3 bases are TGCAGTGCTAGAGAAGGGAGCGCCTATAATTCACCCCTCCACTTT. Its translation: CSAREGSAYNSPLHF.

The J gene is TRBJ2-2, the V gene TRBV2, with D perhaps given as TRBD1 or TRBD2 (6 bases each). The germline V and J ends were trimmed by 7 bases and 7 bases, with 13 bases remaining between them. Germline CDR1 SNHLY, CDR2 FYNNEI. The CDR3 contains 13 residues. Here the CDR3 reads CASTQQGGGELFF. The CDR3 DNA reads as TGTGCCAGCACCCAACAGGGAGGCGGGGAGCTGTTTTTT.

This clonotype turned up a few times. The chain employs TRBV5-1 and TRBJ2-3; possibly TRBD1 for D (6 bases). Germline V gene lookup returns CDR1 SGHRS and CDR2 YFSETQ. V lost 3 bases, J lost 2 bases, and 13 bases lay in between. The CDR3 loop spans 15 amino acids. CDR3 loop: CASSWAGDITDTQYF. The CDR3 nucleotides are TGCGCCAGCAGCTGGGCAGGGGATATCACAGATACGCAGTATTTT. Full variable domain (rest looked up from reference TRBV5-1 and TRBJ2-3): KAGVTQTPRYLIKTRGQQVTLSCSPISGHRSVSWYQQTPGQGLQFLFEYFSETQRNKGNFPGRFSGRQFSNSRSEMNVSTLELGDSALYLCASSWAGDITDTQYFGPGTRLTVL.

This clonotype was detected ten times or more. The chain carries TRBV6-1 and TRBJ2-4, with 9 bases that match TRBD1. CDR3 length equals 16 residues. CDR1 is MNHNS, CDR2 SASEGT, per germline. Trimming removed 5 bases from V and 3 bases from J; junction bases left unmatched: 8. In DNA, the CDR3 is TGTGCCAGCAGTCCCCCGGGACAGGGAATCAAAAACATTCAGTACTTC. Its translation is CASSPPGQGIKNIQYF.

The sample holds a few counts of this clonotype. V is TRBV29-1 and J is TRBJ2-2; D not resolved. CDR3 size: 13 residues. From germline, CDR1 is SQVTM and CDR2 ANQGSEA. The V end lost 4 bases, the J end lost 3 bases, and 9 bases lay between the germline ends. In DNA form, the CDR3 reads TGCAGCGTTGTTCATGGCTACACCGGGGAGCTGTTTTTT. As protein: CSVVHGYTGELFF.

The V gene is TRBV5-1, the J gene TRBJ2-7; no definite D call. The CDR3 has 14 amino acids. Germline loops: CDR1 SGHRS, CDR2 YFSETQ. Trimming pared 0 bases from V and 2 bases from J, leaving 9 bases between. CDR3 in DNA: TGCGCCAGCAGCTTGGGAACCCCCCCCTACGAGCAGTACTTC. Residues: CASSLGTPPYEQYF.

The chain joins TRBV19 to TRBJ2-5; D may correspond to TRBD1 or TRBD2 (7 bases each). This CDR3 has 13 amino acids. The V end lost 7 bases, the J end lost 6 bases, and 15 bases lay between the germline ends. Germline V gives CDR1 LNHDA, CDR2 SQIVND (reference sequence). The DNA of the CDR3 is TGTGCCAGTACCCCCAGGGGGGGAAAGACCCAGTACTTC. This sequence encodes CASTPRGGKTQYF.